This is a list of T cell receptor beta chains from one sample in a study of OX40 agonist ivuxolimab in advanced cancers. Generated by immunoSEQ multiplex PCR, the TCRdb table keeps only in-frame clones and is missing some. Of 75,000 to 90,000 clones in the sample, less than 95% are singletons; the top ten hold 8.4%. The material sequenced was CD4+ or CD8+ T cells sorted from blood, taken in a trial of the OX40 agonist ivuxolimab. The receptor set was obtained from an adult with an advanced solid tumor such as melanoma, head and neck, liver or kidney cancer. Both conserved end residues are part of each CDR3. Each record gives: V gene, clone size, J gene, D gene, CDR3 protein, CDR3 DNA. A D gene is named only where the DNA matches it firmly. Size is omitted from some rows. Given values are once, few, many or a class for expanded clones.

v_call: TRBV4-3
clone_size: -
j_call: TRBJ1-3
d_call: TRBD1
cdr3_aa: CASADRALDTIYF
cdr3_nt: TGCGCCAGCGCAGACAGGGCATTGGACACCATATATTTT

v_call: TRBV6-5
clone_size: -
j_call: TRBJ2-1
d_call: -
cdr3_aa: CASHLGVEQFF
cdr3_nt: TGTGCCAGCCATTTAGGTGTTGAGCAGTTCTTC

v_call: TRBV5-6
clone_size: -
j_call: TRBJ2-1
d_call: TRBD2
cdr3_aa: CASSYGIAGGYNEQFF
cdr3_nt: TGTGCCAGCAGCTATGGGATAGCGGGGGGGTACAATGAGCAGTTCTTC

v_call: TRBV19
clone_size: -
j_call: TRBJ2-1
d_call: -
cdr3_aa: CASSPLSRDNEQFF
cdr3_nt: TGTGCCAGTAGCCCCCTCTCTAGGGACAATGAGCAGTTCTTC

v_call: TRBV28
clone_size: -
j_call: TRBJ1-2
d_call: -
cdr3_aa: CASSLSVVWGYGYTF
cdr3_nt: TGTGCCAGCAGTTTATCGGTGGTCTGGGGCTATGGCTACACCTTC

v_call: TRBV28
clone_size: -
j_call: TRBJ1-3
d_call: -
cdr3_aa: CASSRNTIYF
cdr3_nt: TGTGCCAGCAGCAGAAACACCATATATTTT

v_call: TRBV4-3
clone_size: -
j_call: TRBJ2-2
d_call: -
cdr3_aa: CASSQDRNSVAGELFF
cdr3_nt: TGCGCCAGCAGCCAAGATCGGAACAGCGTCGCCGGGGAGCTGTTTTTT

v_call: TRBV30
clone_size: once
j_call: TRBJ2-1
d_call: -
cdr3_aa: CAWTLVGDGDEQFF
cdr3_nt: TGTGCCTGGACTTTGGTCGGTGATGGGGATGAGCAGTTCTTC

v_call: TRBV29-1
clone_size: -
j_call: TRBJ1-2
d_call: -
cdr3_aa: CSVEDLEGEYGYTF
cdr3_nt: TGCAGCGTTGAAGATCTGGAGGGGGAGTATGGCTACACCTTC

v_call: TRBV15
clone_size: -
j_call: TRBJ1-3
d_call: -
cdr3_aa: CATSRTPGTGGNTIYF
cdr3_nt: TGTGCCACCAGCCGAACGCCCGGGACGGGTGGAAACACCATATATTTT